The T cell receptor beta chain under discussion was sequenced for a study of shared clonotypes between healthy human individuals. CDR1 and CDR2 (germline): SQVTM, ANQGSEA. CDR3 length: 13 amino acids. Donors comprised healthy HIV-negative adults lacking recent acute infections or vaccinations. Each sample came from a Caucasian adult donor living in Nashville, Tennessee. Several immunoSEQ 96-well plates shared each subset's DNA, each plate a replicate. Measured with immunoSEQ multiplex PCR; TCRdb has only the in-frame clones, and not every one. The sample consists of fewer than 1.4 million clones, roughly 74% of them appearing once. A note on this clone: The antigen remains unidentified.

Overall study findings and caveats: Memory subsets had estimated richness that was generally smaller than that of naive subsets.

The sequencing sample was made of memory CD4+ T cells from PBMCs. Subset in this sample: CD45RA-negative fraction. This TCR was recovered from a man between 18 and 35 years old in good health. Some clones in this sample may be carry-over from other donors' samples. This sequence joins TRBV29-1 and TRBJ2-5, with D tentatively TRBD1 (6 bases). DNA of the CDR3: TGCAGTGGAACCAGGGATGGGGGCGAGACCCAGTACTTC. Its translation is CSGTRDGGETQYF.